The next 23 T cell receptor beta chains were all read from a single sample in a study of blood T cell repertoires in COVID-19. Assay used: immunoSEQ multiplex PCR; TCRdb lists only in-frame clones, some missing. The sample lists about 140,000 clones, around 80% seen once, with roughly 13% in the top ten. Sample: peripheral blood. The receptor source for this set is a man at least 80 years old with acute or convalescent COVID-19.

J is TRBJ1-5 and V is TRBV7-9; 10 nucleotides match TRBD1. V lost 1 base to trimming and J lost 7 bases; unmatched junction nucleotides: 10. The CDR3 consists of 17 residues. Germline V gives CDR1 SEHNR, CDR2 FQNEAQ (reference sequence). The CDR3 DNA reads TGTGCCAGCAGCTTAGGACTACCTGGACAGGGGGAACAGCCCCAGCATTTT. Protein sequence: CASSLGLPGQGEQPQHF.

The chain recombines TRBV19 with TRBJ1-1, with 9 bases fitting TRBD1. Germline CDR1 reads LNHDA; CDR2 reads SQIVND (reference sequence). J lost 8 bases, V lost 6 bases, and 10 bases had no gene match. This CDR3 is 14 amino acids long. The CDR3 here is CASRPGQGNSEAFF. CDR3 sequence (DNA): TGTGCCAGTAGACCGGGACAGGGAAATTCCGAAGCTTTCTTT. Complete variable domain (other parts from reference TRBV19 and TRBJ1-1): DGGITQSPKYLFRKEGQNVTLSCEQNLNHDAMYWYRQDPGQGLRLIYYSQIVNDFQKGDIAEGYSVSREKKESFPLTVTSAQKNPTAFYLCASRPGQGNSEAFFGQGTRLTVV.

The chain is built from TRBV28 and TRBJ1-1; D is undetermined. The CDR3 length is 14 residues. With 5 bases removed from V and 1 base from J, the gap between germline ends came to 11 bases. Germline lookup yields CDR1 MDHEN and CDR2 SYDVKM. CDR3 bases: TGTGCCAGCAGTCATTCCACGGGGAACACTGAAGCTTTCTTT. Residues: CASSHSTGNTEAFF.

The rearrangement uses TRBV7-8 and TRBJ2-2; 7 bases agree with TRBD1. Germline V lookup: CDR1 SGHVS, CDR2 FQNEAQ. The CDR3 covers 17 residues. Trimming at V came to 5 bases and at J to 1 base, leaving 10 bases not matched to a gene. CDR3 sequence (DNA): TGTGCCAGCAGCCCCCGAACCGGGACAGTGAACACCGGGGAGCTGTTTTTT. Its protein product is CASSPRTGTVNTGELFF.

This clone was seen just once. The chain employs TRBV19 and TRBJ2-1; TRBD1 matches at 7 bases. This CDR3 is 13 amino acids long. Looked up from germline, CDR1 is LNHDA and CDR2 is SQIVND (reference sequence). J gave up 5 bases and V 6 bases, and 4 bases lay outside the gene matches. The CDR3 reads CASSQQGNNEQFF. In nucleotides, the CDR3 is TGTGCCAGTAGCCAACAGGGGAACAATGAGCAGTTCTTC.

This clone was counted a single time. The gene calls are TRBV3-1 (or the pseudogene TRBV3-2) and TRBJ1-6, with 9 bases identical to TRBD1. This CDR3 comprises 15 residues. V was clipped by 2 bases and J by 10 bases; unmatched bases: 6. CDR1 and CDR2 (germline): LGHDT, YNNKEL (reference sequence). The CDR3 sequence: CASSQPQGASSPLHF. The CDR3 bases are TGTGCCAGCAGCCAACCACAGGGGGCCTCATCACCCCTCCACTTT.

The chain carries TRBV7-2 and TRBJ1-4, with 7 bases aligning to TRBD1. J was trimmed by 8 bases and V by 5 bases; bases with no gene match: 11. Looked up from germline, CDR1 is SGHTA and CDR2 is FQGNSA. This CDR3 has 15 residues. As DNA, the CDR3 is TGTGCCAGCAGCCCTTCCGCCACAGGGGTGGAAAAACTGTTTTTT. It encodes CASSPSATGVEKLFF.

This clone was seen just once. In nucleotides, the CDR3 is TGCGCCAGCAAGTATGAGGCGGGACTGAGTTACAATGAGCAGTTCTTC. This translates into CASKYEAGLSYNEQFF. This chain links TRBV5-1 with TRBJ2-1; D may be TRBD2 (6 bases). The ends were cut back, 6 bases at V and 4 bases at J, with 20 bases in the middle. Germline V gene lookup returns CDR1 SGHRS and CDR2 YFSETQ. CDR3 length equals 16 residues.

The V call is TRBV19, the J call TRBJ2-2; possible D gene TRBD1, 6 bases. Trimming cost V 3 bases and J 6 bases, with 11 bases left between them. CDR1 and CDR2 from the germline V gene are LNHDA and SQIVND (reference sequence). CDR3 length equals 14 residues. The CDR3 here is CASSIYTGSGELFF. As DNA, the CDR3 is TGTGCCAGTAGTATCTATACAGGGTCCGGGGAGCTGTTTTTT.

This chain links TRBV27 with TRBJ1-2; the match to TRBD1 covers 7 bases. The germline V gene encodes CDR1 MNHEY and CDR2 SMNVEV (reference sequence). V lost 9 bases, J lost 6 bases, and 10 bases stayed unmatched. CDR3 length equals 13 residues. The CDR3 DNA sequence: TGTGCCAGTCGCAAACTAGACAGGGATGGCTACACCTTC. Its translation: CASRKLDRDGYTF.

The chain is built from TRBV9 and TRBJ2-1; D is possibly TRBD2 (6 bases). There are 15 residues in the CDR3. The V and J ends lost 2 bases and 2 bases respectively, with 11 bases between them. Per the germline V gene, CDR1 is SGDLS and CDR2 is YYNGEE. The CDR3 sequence is CASSVGDSTYNEQFF. The CDR3 DNA sequence: TGTGCCAGCAGCGTCGGGGACTCGACCTACAATGAGCAGTTCTTC.

A word on this clone: This likely came from a read error, as a far larger clone is one base away. The same CDR3 also results from other DNA sequences found in this sample. J is TRBJ2-5 and V is TRBV28; no clear D. This CDR3 is built from 13 residues. Trimming removed 2 bases at V and 1 base at J, with 5 bases between. CDR1 and CDR2 from the germline V gene are MDHEN and SYDVKM. The CDR3 is CASSLRSQETQYF. The CDR3 coding sequence is TGTGCCAGCAGTTTACGGAGCCAAGAGACCCAGTACTTC.

This chain uses TRBV28 with TRBJ1-2, with 9 bases that match TRBD1. The CDR3 consists of 18 residues. J lost 4 bases, V lost 6 bases, and 18 bases had no gene match. Germline V CDR1 and CDR2: MDHEN, SYDVKM. The CDR3 loop is CASSNTGTGSFLGYGYTF. CDR3 bases: TGTGCCAGCAGCAACACCGGGACAGGGAGCTTTTTGGGCTATGGCTACACCTTC.

J is TRBJ2-5 and V is TRBV4-1, with 10 bases fitting TRBD2. Looked up from germline, CDR1 is MGHRA and CDR2 is YSYEKL. Trimming cost V 1 base and J 2 bases; bases outside gene matches: 7. The CDR3 runs to 17 residues. For the CDR3, the DNA is TGCGCCAGCAGCCAAGGGGGACTAGCGAGCGGGCAAGAGACCCAGTACTTC. It yields the protein CASSQGGLASGQETQYF.

The chain couples TRBV28 to TRBJ1-5; 9 nucleotides match TRBD1. Germline V gene sequence: CDR1 MDHEN, CDR2 SYDVKM. V lost 3 bases and J lost 5; bases outside the gene matches: 5. This CDR3 is 15 amino acids long. The CDR3: CASSFRTGGDQPQHF. The CDR3 DNA sequence: TGTGCCAGCAGTTTCCGTACAGGGGGCGATCAGCCCCAGCATTTT.

The V gene is TRBV19, the J gene TRBJ1-1; no clear D gene. The CDR3 consists of 13 residues. V lost 2 bases, J lost 7 bases, and 11 bases lay in between. Germline V gene data show CDR1 as LNHDA and CDR2 as SQIVND (reference sequence). In DNA form, the CDR3 reads TGTGCCAGTAGTATATCGCGAGGTGGTGAAGCTTTCTTT. It is translated as CASSISRGGEAFF.

This clone was recorded a few times. This chain links TRBV5-6 with TRBJ2-3; no reliable D call. Germline V gene lookup returns CDR1 SGHDT and CDR2 YYEEEE. The CDR3 loop spans 13 amino acids. Trimming stripped 4 bases from V and 7 bases from J, with 13 bases between. CDR3: CASSRLSGYTQYF. The DNA for the CDR3 is TGTGCCAGCAGCCGCCTCTCCGGGTATACGCAGTATTTT. The full variable domain, completed using reference TRBV5-6 and TRBJ2-3, is DAGVTQSPTHLIKTRGQQVTLRCSPKSGHDTVSWYQQALGQGPQFIFQYYEEEERQRGNFPDRFSGHQFPNYSSELNVNALLLGDSALYLCASSRLSGYTQYFGPGTRLTVL.

This chain connects TRBV5-4 to TRBJ2-5, with 8 nucleotides matching TRBD1. The junction had 3 bases not matched to a gene; V was cut back by 4 bases and J by 1 base. CDR3 length: 14 amino acids. Germline V lookup: CDR1 SGHNT, CDR2 YYREEE (reference sequence). CDR3 sequence: CASSRTGIQETQYF. The CDR3 DNA reads TGTGCCAGCAGCAGGACAGGGATCCAAGAGACCCAGTACTTC.

V is TRBV30 and J is TRBJ1-1; the D is unclear. CDR3 length: 14 amino acids. The V gene's germline CDR1 is GTSNPN and CDR2 SVGIG (reference sequence). V lost 2 bases and J 1 base, leaving 11 bases between the germline ends. The CDR3 loop is CAWSSLTGNTEAFF. The DNA of the CDR3 is TGTGCCTGGAGTAGCCTCACTGGGAACACTGAAGCTTTCTTT. Complete variable domain (other parts from reference TRBV30 and TRBJ1-1): SQTIHQWPATLVQPVGSPLSLECTVEGTSNPNLYWYRQAAGRGLQLLFYSVGIGQISSEVPQNLSASRPQDRQFILSSKKLLLSDSGFYLCAWSSLTGNTEAFFGQGTRLTVV.

The V and J genes are TRBV7-8 and TRBJ2-7, with D perhaps TRBD2 (6 bases). CDR1 SGHVS and CDR2 FQNEAQ come from the germline V gene. Trimming took off 1 base at V and 7 bases at J, with 11 bases between the two ends. The CDR3 is 13 amino acids. CDR3 loop: CASSLVGGTEQYF. In DNA form, the CDR3 reads TGTGCCAGCAGCTTAGTAGGAGGGACTGAGCAGTACTTC.

The chain employs TRBV18 and TRBJ2-3; maybe TRBD1 (6 bases). CDR3 length: 13 amino acids. With 5 bases removed from V and 3 bases from J, the gap between germline ends came to 9 bases. Looked up from germline, CDR1 is KGHSH and CDR2 is LQKENI. This CDR3 is CASSTGNTDTQYF. The CDR3 DNA sequence: TGTGCCAGCTCAACAGGGAATACAGATACGCAGTATTTT.

This clone showed up many times. CDR3 DNA: TGCGCCAGCAGCTTGGCCTGGACAGGGGAAACCTACGAGCAGTACTTC. It encodes CASSLAWTGETYEQYF. This rearrangement joins TRBV5-1 to TRBJ2-7; TRBD1 aligns across 9 bases. The CDR3 sequence is 16 residues long. After removal of 0 bases from V and 2 bases from J, the junction contained 6 bases not matched to a gene. Germline CDR1 and CDR2: SGHRS and YFSETQ.

V is TRBV5-1 and J is TRBJ1-2; D is perhaps TRBD1 (5 bases). The germline gives CDR1 SGHRS, CDR2 YFSETQ. Trimming took off 2 bases at V and 3 bases at J, with 11 bases between the two ends. The CDR3 is 14 residues long. The CDR3 reads CASSLRTGDYGYTF. The CDR3 bases are TGCGCCAGCAGCTTACGCACAGGAGACTATGGCTACACCTTC.